The 29 T cell receptor beta chains presented below share a single source sample, sequenced in a study of cytomegalovirus exposure and HLA in healthy donors. Sequenced by immunoSEQ multiplex PCR; TCRdb stores in-frame clones only, minus some. The repertoire holds 100,000 to 120,000 clones, with 70% to 85% as singletons. The sequenced sample was PBMCs. These receptors were collected from a woman younger than 35 in good health and CMV-seronegative.

V and J are TRBV25-1 and TRBJ2-1, with 7 bases fitting TRBD2. V lost 1 base to trimming and J lost 7 bases; unmatched junction nucleotides: 10. The germline V gene encodes CDR1 MGHDK and CDR2 SYGVNS. This CDR3 is 16 amino acids long. CDR3 DNA sequence: TGTGCCAGCAGTGAATCGAAGCGGGGAGTGTTGAATGAGCAGTTCTTC. The encoded protein is CASSESKRGVLNEQFF.

The chain employs TRBV10-3 and TRBJ1-6; 7 positions agree with TRBD1. CDR1 and CDR2 (germline): ENHRY, SYGVKD. The ends lost 0 bases at V and 6 bases at J; junction bases unmatched: 5. The CDR3 runs to 16 residues. The CDR3 DNA follows: TGTGCCATCAGTGAGTCAAAGGGACAGCCTAATTCACCCCTCCACTTT. Protein: CAISESKGQPNSPLHF.

The V gene is TRBV5-6, the J gene TRBJ1-1; D unclear. The CDR3 totals 13 residues. V lost 2 bases and J 0 bases, leaving 5 bases between the germline ends. Germline lookup yields CDR1 SGHDT and CDR2 YYEEEE. CDR3 bases: TGTGCCAGCAGCTTTACGGTGAACACTGAAGCTTTCTTT. This codes for CASSFTVNTEAFF.

CDR3 bases: TGTGCCAGCAGGTTACAGGGAAATCACATTCAGTACTTC. Residues: CASRLQGNHIQYF. The chain recombines TRBV28 with TRBJ2-4, with D maybe TRBD1 (6 bases). Looked up from germline, CDR1 is MDHEN and CDR2 is SYDVKM. V lost 6 bases to trimming and J lost 8 bases, with 14 bases between them. The CDR3 covers 13 residues.

V usage is TRBV5-6 and J usage is TRBJ1-6; 10 bases align to TRBD1. Trimming removed 3 bases from V and 8 bases from J; junction bases left unmatched: 11. CDR1 is SGHDT and CDR2 is YYEEEE in the germline V gene. The CDR3 covers 17 residues. CDR3 DNA: TGTGCCAGCAGCTCACCGGGACAGGGGACGCGAGATTCACCCCTCCACTTT. Amino acid sequence: CASSSPGQGTRDSPLHF.

This chain uses TRBV6-6 with TRBJ2-3; D is uncertain. The CDR3 is made up of 16 amino acids. The germline CDR1 and CDR2 sequences are MNHNY and SVGAGI (reference sequence). V was cut by 0 bases and J by 0 bases, with 10 bases left in between. The CDR3 sequence is CASSYSRITSTDTQYF. The CDR3 bases are TGTGCCAGCAGTTACTCGCGGATTACTAGCACAGATACGCAGTATTTT.

V usage is TRBV10-3 and J usage is TRBJ1-3; the match to TRBD1 covers 10 bases. The J segment lost 7 bases and the V segment lost 3 bases, leaving 9 bases of the junction unmatched. CDR3 size: 16 residues. Germline-derived CDR1 and CDR2 are ENHRY and SYGVKD. CDR3 loop: CAISDPGQGRSNTIYF. CDR3 nucleotide sequence: TGTGCCATCAGTGATCCGGGACAGGGGAGGAGTAACACCATATATTTT.

This chain links TRBV9 with TRBJ1-5, with D maybe TRBD1 (5 bases). V was trimmed by 4 bases and J by 2 bases, leaving 13 bases between them. The germline gives CDR1 SGDLS, CDR2 YYNGEE. The CDR3 is 15 residues long. The CDR3 sequence: CASSPWEGRNQPQHF. CDR3 bases: TGTGCCAGCAGCCCTTGGGAGGGGCGCAATCAGCCCCAGCATTTT.

The J gene is TRBJ2-3, the V gene TRBV5-1; 10 bases match TRBD1. Trimming took 4 bases from V and 3 from J; bases not matched to a gene: 8. Germline loops: CDR1 SGHRS, CDR2 YFSETQ. The CDR3 is 16 residues long. The CDR3 protein is CASSPLDRGRTDTQYF. DNA for the CDR3: TGCGCCAGCAGCCCGTTGGACAGGGGGAGGACAGATACGCAGTATTTT.

The chain is built from TRBV6-5 and TRBJ2-1; D is unclear. V dropped 6 bases and J dropped 0 bases, with 9 bases sitting between them. The CDR3 spans 14 residues. The germline CDR1 and CDR2 sequences are MNHEY and SVGAGI. As DNA, the CDR3 is TGTGCCAGCAGGGTGACAAGCTCCTACAATGAGCAGTTCTTC. It yields the protein CASRVTSSYNEQFF.

This chain uses TRBV4-1 with TRBJ1-6, with D possibly TRBD1 on 5 matching bases. V was pared by 1 base and J by 11 bases, with 6 bases between. The CDR3 runs to 12 residues. Germline CDR1 MGHRA, CDR2 YSYEKL. The DNA for the CDR3 is TGCGCCAGCAGCCAAGGGGGCCCACCCCTCCACTTT. This translates into CASSQGGPPLHF.

This chain joins TRBV6-6 and TRBJ1-4; 8 nucleotides align to TRBD1. The CDR3 contains 15 residues. Germline V gene sequence: CDR1 MNHNY, CDR2 SVGAGI (reference sequence). Trimming took 10 bases from V and 4 from J; bases not matched to a gene: 11. The CDR3 loop reads CATRQGKGVNEKLFF. In nucleotides, the CDR3 is TGTGCCACCCGACAGGGGAAAGGGGTTAATGAAAAACTGTTTTTT.

This clone was detected a few times. V and J are TRBV25-1 and TRBJ2-5; TRBD2 might be the D (5 bases). V lost 2 bases and J lost 2, with 15 bases in between. There are 16 residues in the CDR3. Looked up from germline, CDR1 is MGHDK and CDR2 is SYGVNS. In DNA form, the CDR3 reads TGTGCCAGCAGTGAAAGAGGGTTCAAAGGGCAAGAGACCCAGTACTTC. Encoded protein: CASSERGFKGQETQYF.

The chain links TRBV6-1 to TRBJ1-5; 9 positions match TRBD1. V lost 4 bases and J lost 7; bases outside the gene matches: 5. This CDR3 is built from 14 residues. Germline CDR1 and CDR2: MNHNS and SASEGT. DNA for the CDR3: TGTGCCAGCAGTGCGGGACAGGGAGGCCAGCCCCAGCATTTT. The encoded protein is CASSAGQGGQPQHF.

The CDR3: CASSASGGYQETQYF. The CDR3, as DNA: TGTGCCAGCAGTGCTAGCGGGGGGTACCAAGAGACCCAGTACTTC. The chain links TRBV6-5 to TRBJ2-5; TRBD2 matches at 11 bases. Germline V gene sequence: CDR1 MNHEY, CDR2 SVGAGI. The CDR3 is made up of 15 amino acids. V shed 5 bases and J 0 bases; nucleotides not matched to a gene: 2.

This chain uses TRBV11-3 with TRBJ1-1; D is unresolved. Germline V gene lookup returns CDR1 SGHNT and CDR2 YENEEA. This CDR3 is built from 14 residues. V was trimmed by 6 bases and J by 4 bases, leaving 15 bases between them. In nucleotides, the CDR3 is TGTGCCAGCAGTAGCGGTGAACGGCCCACTGAAGCTTTCTTT. Translated, it gives CASSSGERPTEAFF.

The chain uses TRBV4-2 and TRBJ2-2; unclear D gene. Germline V gene sequence: CDR1 LGHNA, CDR2 YNFKEQ. CDR3 length equals 15 residues. V was cut by 1 base and J by 1 base, with 7 bases left in between. The CDR3 DNA sequence: TGTGCCAGCAGCCAAGCGTCAGAGAACACCGGGGAGCTGTTTTTT. This encodes CASSQASENTGELFF.

The V call is TRBV10-3, the J call TRBJ2-5, with a weak D call TRBD2 (6 bases). CDR1 and CDR2 from the germline V gene are ENHRY and SYGVKD. The CDR3 length is 14 residues. Trimming left V 3 bases short and J 4 bases short, with 12 bases between. The DNA of the CDR3 is TGTGCCATCAGTGAACCCGGGACTGTAGAGACCCAGTACTTC. Residues: CAISEPGTVETQYF.

The chain couples TRBV6-5 to TRBJ1-4; 8 bases fit TRBD1. V lost 6 bases to trimming and J lost 8 bases; unmatched junction nucleotides: 8. There are 14 residues in the CDR3. In germline, CDR1 is MNHEY, CDR2 SVGAGI. In DNA, the CDR3 is TGTGCCAGCAGCCGGACAGGGCTTTGGGAAAAACTGTTTTTT. It codes for CASSRTGLWEKLFF.

The rearrangement links TRBV18 to TRBJ1-1, with D perhaps matching TRBD1 (6 bases). Germline CDR1 reads KGHSH; CDR2 reads LQKENI. This CDR3 is built from 14 residues. V lost 3 bases, J lost 5 bases, and 13 bases lay in between. CDR3 DNA: TGTGCCAGCTCACCGGGAGGGGGAGGGACTGAAGCTTTCTTT. Its translation is CASSPGGGGTEAFF.

This chain connects TRBV15 to TRBJ1-1; D remains ambiguous. This CDR3 contains 14 residues. Germline CDR1 and CDR2: LNHNV and YYDKDF (reference sequence). Trimming stripped 5 bases from V and 8 bases from J, with 18 bases between. DNA of the CDR3: TGTGCCACCAGCGAAGATCGGGAGGGTCGGGAAGCTTTCTTT. As protein: CATSEDREGREAFF. Variable domain in full (rest from reference TRBV15 and TRBJ1-1): DAMVIQNPRYQVTQFGKPVTLSCSQTLNHNVMYWYQQKSSQAPKLLFHYYDKDFNNEADTPDNFQSRRPNTSFCFLDIRSPGLGDTAMYLCATSEDREGREAFFGQGTRLTVV.

This clone was picked up one time. The chain couples TRBV2 to TRBJ1-1; 8 nucleotides line up with TRBD1. CDR1 is SNHLY and CDR2 is FYNNEI in the germline V gene. The CDR3 is 12 residues long. Trimming cost V 6 bases and J 7 bases; bases outside gene matches: 4. CDR3 sequence reads: CASRYGQGEAFF. In nucleotides, the CDR3 is TGTGCCAGCAGGTATGGACAGGGTGAAGCTTTCTTT.

The chain couples TRBV10-3 to TRBJ1-6; 10 bases are a match to TRBD1. The CDR3 extends over 16 amino acids. The V gene end was trimmed by 0 bases and the J gene end by 5 bases; junction bases not matched to a gene: 1. Per germline, CDR1 ENHRY and CDR2 SYGVKD. The CDR3 sequence: CAISESGTGDNSPLHF. Written as DNA, the CDR3 is TGTGCCATCAGTGAGTCAGGGACAGGGGATAATTCACCCCTCCACTTT.

V gene TRBV5-6 combines with J gene TRBJ1-1; possibly TRBD1 for D (5 bases). Germline CDR1 reads SGHDT; CDR2 reads YYEEEE. Trimming left V 4 bases short and J 0 bases short, with 13 bases between. The CDR3 spans 15 residues. The CDR3 loop is CASSAGPRMNTEAFF. The CDR3 DNA reads TGTGCCAGCAGCGCGGGACCCCGGATGAACACTGAAGCTTTCTTT.

The V call is TRBV5-4, the J call TRBJ1-6, with unresolved D. The CDR3 extends over 16 amino acids. The germline gives CDR1 SGHNT, CDR2 YYREEE (reference sequence). V dropped 0 bases and J dropped 3 bases, with 10 bases sitting between them. CDR3 residues: CASSLAPGSYNSPLHF. As DNA, the CDR3 is TGTGCCAGCAGCTTGGCCCCAGGCAGCTATAATTCACCCCTCCACTTT.

CDR3 sequence: CAWSERGHNYGYTF. The CDR3 nucleotides read TGTGCCTGGAGTGAGAGGGGGCATAACTATGGCTACACCTTC. The J gene is TRBJ1-2, the V gene TRBV30, with 7 bases fitting TRBD1. This CDR3 region has 14 residues. Germline CDR1 is GTSNPN and CDR2 is SVGIG (reference sequence). Losses at the gene ends were 1 base for V and 1 base for J; bases not matched to a gene: 3.

The chain carries TRBV6-5 and TRBJ1-6; TRBD1 matches 8 bases. CDR1 MNHEY and CDR2 SVGAGI come from the germline V gene. The V segment lost 5 bases and the J segment 6 bases; nucleotides outside the gene matches: 6. The CDR3 consists of 15 residues. The CDR3 region is CASSKTGASNSPLHF. CDR3 DNA sequence: TGTGCCAGCAGTAAGACAGGGGCGAGTAATTCACCCCTCCACTTT.

The J gene is TRBJ1-5, the V gene TRBV12-5; 10 bases fit TRBD1. Germline values: CDR1 LGHNT, CDR2 FRNRAP. CDR3 length equals 17 residues. The V and J ends lost 0 bases and 3 bases, in that order; junction bases with no gene match: 5. DNA for the CDR3: TGTGCTAGTGGTTTGGTCCTGGGACAGGGGTACAATCAGCCCCAGCATTTT. It translates to CASGLVLGQGYNQPQHF.

This clone was detected only a few times. The chain has TRBV5-8 and TRBJ1-5, with D possibly matching TRBD1 (6 bases). CDR1 and CDR2 from the germline V gene are SGHTS and YDEGEE. Trimming shortened V by 4 bases and J by 5 bases, and 16 bases separated the two germline ends. There are 15 residues in the CDR3. The CDR3 nucleotides are TGTGCCAGCAGCCTCCAAAACAGGGCGGATCAGCCCCAGCATTTT. Residues: CASSLQNRADQPQHF.